This T cell receptor beta chain emerged from a study of identical twins. One entry per CDR3 protein, called by TCRdb with MiXCR from the 5' RACE reads. This repertoire shows hundreds of thousands of distinct CDR3 sequences, 5.5% to 7.5% found once; its top ten account for 1.5% to 2%. In its sample, this clonotype was seen many times. Its antigen is unidentified. V dropped 3 bases and J dropped 5 bases, with 8 bases sitting between them. CDR1 and CDR2 from the germline V gene are MNHEY and SMNVEV (reference sequence). This CDR3 is built from 13 residues. Study-level results: Twins shared out-of-frame alpha sequences with excess low generation probability. Monozygotic twins shared more out-of-frame TCR alpha than recombination models predicted. Partial confounding of zero-insertion analyses by invariant MAIT and iNKT cells was possible. Less excess twin sharing appeared in beta out-of-frame sequences.

The TCR comes from a man younger than 35 in good health. Sequenced sample: naive T cells sorted from blood. The chain combines TRBV27 with TRBJ1-5; D is unresolved. CDR3 residues: CASSFGLDQPQHF. The CDR3 coding sequence is TGTGCCAGCAGTTTTGGTTTGGATCAGCCCCAGCATTTT.